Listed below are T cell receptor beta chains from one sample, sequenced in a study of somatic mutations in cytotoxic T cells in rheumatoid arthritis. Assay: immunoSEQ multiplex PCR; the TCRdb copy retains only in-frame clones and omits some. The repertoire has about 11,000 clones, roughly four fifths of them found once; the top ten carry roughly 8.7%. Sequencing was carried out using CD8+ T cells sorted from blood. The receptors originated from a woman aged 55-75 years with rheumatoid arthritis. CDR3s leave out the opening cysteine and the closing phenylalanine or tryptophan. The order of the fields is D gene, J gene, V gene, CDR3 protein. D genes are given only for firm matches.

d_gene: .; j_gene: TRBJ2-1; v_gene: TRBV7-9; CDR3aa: ASSLGDREQF
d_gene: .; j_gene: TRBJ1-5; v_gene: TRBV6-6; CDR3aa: ASSDRGGQGNQPQH
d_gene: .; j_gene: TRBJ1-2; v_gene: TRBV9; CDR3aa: ASSPHPVDYGYT
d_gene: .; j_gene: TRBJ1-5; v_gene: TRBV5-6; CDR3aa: ASSARRGDSNQPQH
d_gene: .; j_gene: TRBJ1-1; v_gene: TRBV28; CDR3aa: ASRRGNTEAF
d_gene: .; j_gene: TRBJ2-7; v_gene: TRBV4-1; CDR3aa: ASSQGAGRSYEQY
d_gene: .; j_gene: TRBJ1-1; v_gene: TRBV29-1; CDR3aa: SSAGGSGTEAF
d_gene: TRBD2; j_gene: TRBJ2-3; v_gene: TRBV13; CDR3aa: ASSLPPGLAEQTDTQY
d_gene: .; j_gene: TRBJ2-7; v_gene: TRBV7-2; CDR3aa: ASSLRPGDLSYEQY
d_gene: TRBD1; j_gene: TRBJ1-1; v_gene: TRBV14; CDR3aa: ASSRMRDSVSGAF
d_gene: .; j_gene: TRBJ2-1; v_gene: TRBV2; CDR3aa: ASSDETRNEQF
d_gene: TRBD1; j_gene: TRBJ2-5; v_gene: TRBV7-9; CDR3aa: AGSSRQGAAETQY
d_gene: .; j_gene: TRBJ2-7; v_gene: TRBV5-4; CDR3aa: ASSPTGLSYEQY
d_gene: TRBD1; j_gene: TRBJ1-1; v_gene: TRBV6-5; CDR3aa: ASSYGTDTEAF
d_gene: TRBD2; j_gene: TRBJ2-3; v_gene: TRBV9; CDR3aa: ASSVGGSGRDTQY
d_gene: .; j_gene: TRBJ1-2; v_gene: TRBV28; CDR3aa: ASSLRQLANYGYT
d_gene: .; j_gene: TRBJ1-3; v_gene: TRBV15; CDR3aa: ATSRGAASGNTIY
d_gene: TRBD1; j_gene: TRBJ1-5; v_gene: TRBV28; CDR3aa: ASSFRTGGDQPQH
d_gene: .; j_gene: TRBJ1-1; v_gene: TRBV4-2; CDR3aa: ASSPSGEVPYTEAF
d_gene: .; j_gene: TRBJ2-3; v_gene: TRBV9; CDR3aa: ASSGETDTQY
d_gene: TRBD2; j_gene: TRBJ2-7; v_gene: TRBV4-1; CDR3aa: ASSQVGSSGSPYEQY
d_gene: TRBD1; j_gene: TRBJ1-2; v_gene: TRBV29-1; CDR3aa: SAAGQGNYGYT
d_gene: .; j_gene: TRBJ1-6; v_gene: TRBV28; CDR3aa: ASSLGRGGSPLH
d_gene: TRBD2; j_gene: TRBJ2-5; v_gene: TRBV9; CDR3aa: ASSVGGSGRETQY
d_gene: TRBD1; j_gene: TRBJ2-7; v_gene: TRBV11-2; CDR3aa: ASNYGTGFYEQY
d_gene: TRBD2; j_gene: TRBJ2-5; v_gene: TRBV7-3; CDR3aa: ASSLRGTSPPVETQY
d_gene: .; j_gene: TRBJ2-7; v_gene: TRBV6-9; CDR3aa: ASSLYEQY
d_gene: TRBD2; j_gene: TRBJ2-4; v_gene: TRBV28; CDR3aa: ASSLLGGRRGAKNIQY
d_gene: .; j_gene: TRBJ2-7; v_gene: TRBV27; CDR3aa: ASSTTSSLYEQY
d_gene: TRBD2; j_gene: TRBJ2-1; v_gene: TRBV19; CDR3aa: ASSRISGSNNEQF
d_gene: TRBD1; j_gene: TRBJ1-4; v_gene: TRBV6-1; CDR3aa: ASLGRGHEKLF
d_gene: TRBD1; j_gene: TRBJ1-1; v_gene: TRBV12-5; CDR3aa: ASGWDSSATEAF
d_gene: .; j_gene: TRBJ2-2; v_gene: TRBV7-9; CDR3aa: ASSHPPRGFGTGELF
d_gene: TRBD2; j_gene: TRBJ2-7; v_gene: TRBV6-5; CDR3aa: ASSPELAGGNEQY
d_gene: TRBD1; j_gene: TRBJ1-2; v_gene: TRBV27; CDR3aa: ASSSWDRAGGYT
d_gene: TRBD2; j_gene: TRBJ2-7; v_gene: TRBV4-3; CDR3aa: ASSQGTSYEQY
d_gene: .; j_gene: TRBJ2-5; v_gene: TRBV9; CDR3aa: ASSHWGGVQETQY
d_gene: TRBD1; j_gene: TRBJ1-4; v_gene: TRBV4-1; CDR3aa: ASSVGTGEDEKLF
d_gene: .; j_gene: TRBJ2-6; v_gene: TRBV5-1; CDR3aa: ASSWQASGANVLT
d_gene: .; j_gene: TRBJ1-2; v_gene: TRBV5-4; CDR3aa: ASSLGGVPTYGYT
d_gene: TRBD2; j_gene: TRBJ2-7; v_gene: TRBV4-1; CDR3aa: ASSHVAGGGQTYEQY
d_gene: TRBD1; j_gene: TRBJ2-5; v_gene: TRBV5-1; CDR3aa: ASSLPRQGAWETQY
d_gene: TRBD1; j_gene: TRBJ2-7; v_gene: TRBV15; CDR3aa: ATSSPSHGTGGYEQY
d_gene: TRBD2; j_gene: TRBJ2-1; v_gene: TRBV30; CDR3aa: AWRGGGPNEQF
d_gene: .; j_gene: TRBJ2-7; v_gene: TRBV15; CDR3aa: ATKEGYEQY
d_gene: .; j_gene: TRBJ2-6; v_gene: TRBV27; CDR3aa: ASSLTTGANVLT
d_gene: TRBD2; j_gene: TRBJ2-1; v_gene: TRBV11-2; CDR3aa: ASSGGDQYNEQF